This TCR beta chain was captured by sequencing in a study of T cell responses to AZD1222 COVID-19 vaccine. CDR3 length: 12 residues. V was shortened by 10 bases and J by 9 bases, with 18 bases between the two germline ends. Both about-4-week and about-12-week second-dose recipients were combined. Using immunoSEQ multiplex PCR, the repertoire was profiled, and TCRdb retains in-frame clones only, with some absent. This table has fewer than 130,000 clones, roughly 93% appearing once. The clonotype was recovered from an adult who received the AZD1222 COVID-19 vaccine. J is TRBJ1-1 and V is TRBV12-3 or TRBV12-4; weak D call: TRBD1 (5 bases). The material was peripheral blood, obtained 28 days after the second AZD1222 dose. CDR3 sequence: CATRDLGLKAFF. The CDR3 DNA sequence: TGTGCCACCCGGGACCTGGGTCTTAAAGCTTTCTTT.